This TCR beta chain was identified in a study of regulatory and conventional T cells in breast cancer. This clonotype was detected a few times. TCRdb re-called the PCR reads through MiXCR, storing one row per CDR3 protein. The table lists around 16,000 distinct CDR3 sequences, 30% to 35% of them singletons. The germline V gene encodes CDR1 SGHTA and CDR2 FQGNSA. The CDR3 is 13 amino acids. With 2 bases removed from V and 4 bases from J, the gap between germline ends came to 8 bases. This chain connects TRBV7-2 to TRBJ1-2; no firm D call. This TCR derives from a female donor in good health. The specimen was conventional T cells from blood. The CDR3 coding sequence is TGTGCCAGCAGCTTACAGCCTATCTATGGCTACACCTTC. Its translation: CASSLQPIYGYTF.